This T cell receptor beta chain originates from a study of T cells in Graves' hyperthyroidism and ophthalmopathy. Findings of the study overall: The majority of expanded thyroid clonotypes above 0.001 also appeared in blood. Ophthalmopathy and stable hyperthyroidism were separated by a 13 V-J model.

Amplified TCR beta CDR3 regions came from RNA transcripts. The TCR CDR3 first-round RT-PCR relied on the HTBI primer set. One entry per CDR3 protein, called by TCRdb with MiXCR from the multiplex PCR reads. Of about 320,000 distinct CDR3 sequences listed, approximately 16% are singletons. Researchers defined stable Graves' hyperthyroidism as no ophthalmopathy progression within 18 months. The PBMCs were sourced from fresh peripheral blood (more than 9 ml). A few counts support this clonotype. Antigen specificity is unknown. Germline values: CDR1 GTSNPN, CDR2 SVGIG (reference sequence). The V end was cut by 7 bases, the J end by 6 bases, with 16 bases between. This CDR3 spans 12 amino acids.

This TCR came from a young man with Graves' hyperthyroidism. The V call is TRBV30, the J call TRBJ2-7; D unresolved. Sample: blood. The CDR3 DNA follows: TGTGCCTCAGACTCAGGTAGTCGCGAGCAGTACTTC. It codes for CASDSGSREQYF.